This paragraph reports one T cell receptor beta chain. The data originate from a study of cytomegalovirus exposure and HLA in healthy donors. It was with 60 Vbeta and 13 Jbeta primers that the PCR ran. The data were produced by immunoSEQ multiplex PCR, yet TCRdb's version contains in-frame clones alone and is incomplete. The sample lists tens of thousands of clones, approximately 71% seen once, with about 2.2% in the top ten. The CDR3 totals 13 residues. Germline lookup yields CDR1 MDHEN and CDR2 SYDVKM. V lost 6 bases to trimming and J lost 0 bases, with 9 bases between them. Sequenced sample: PBMCs. The V and J genes are TRBV28 and TRBJ2-7; D ambiguous. This sequence originates from a man aged 35 to 55 in good health and CMV-seronegative. The CDR3: CASSQAPSYEQYF. The CDR3 DNA reads as TGTGCCAGCAGCCAGGCCCCCTCCTACGAGCAGTACTTC.